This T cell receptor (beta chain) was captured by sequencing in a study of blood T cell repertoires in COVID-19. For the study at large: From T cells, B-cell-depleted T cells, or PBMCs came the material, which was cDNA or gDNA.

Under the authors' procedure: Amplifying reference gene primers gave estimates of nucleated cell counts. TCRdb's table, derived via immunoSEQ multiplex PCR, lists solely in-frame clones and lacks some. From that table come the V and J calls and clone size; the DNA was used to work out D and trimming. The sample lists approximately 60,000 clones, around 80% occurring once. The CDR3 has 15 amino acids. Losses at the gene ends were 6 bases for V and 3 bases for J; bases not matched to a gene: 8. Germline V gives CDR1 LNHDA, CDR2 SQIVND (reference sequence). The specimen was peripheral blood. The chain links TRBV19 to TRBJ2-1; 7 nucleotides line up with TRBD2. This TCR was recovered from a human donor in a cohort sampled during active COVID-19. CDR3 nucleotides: TGTGCCAGTAGCAAATCCGGGACTATCTACAATGAGCAGTTCTTC. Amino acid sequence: CASSKSGTIYNEQFF.